The 14 T cell receptor beta chains given below trace back to one sample, sequenced in a study of response to subunit inactivated influenza vaccine. TCRdb passed the RT-PCR reads through MiXCR, listing each CDR3 protein once. The table includes around 580,000 distinct CDR3 sequences, approximately 12% detected once. This sample comprised PBMCs from blood, obtained on the day of vaccination. These receptors all come from a man aged 45-65 years who received an inactivated influenza vaccine.

This clonotype occurred many times. The chain is built from TRBV12-3 or TRBV12-4 and TRBJ2-4, with D unclear. V lost 3 bases to trimming and J lost 12 bases, with 12 bases between them. There are 12 residues in the CDR3. For the CDR3, the DNA is TGTGCCAGCAGTTTGTTGGCCTCGGATCAGTACTTC. It is translated as CASSLLASDQYF.

V usage is TRBV20-1 and J usage is TRBJ2-7; D perhaps matches TRBD1 (6 bases). V was trimmed by 3 bases and J by 4 bases, leaving 16 bases between them. Germline assignment: CDR1 DFQATT and CDR2 SNEGSKA (reference sequence). This CDR3 contains 14 residues. As DNA, the CDR3 is TGCAGTGCTAGTGGGCTACAAACAGGGTACGAGCAGTACTTC. Its protein is CSASGLQTGYEQYF.

The chain combines TRBV6-1 with TRBJ2-6; TRBD2 matches at 8 bases. V was clipped by 7 bases and J by 0 bases; unmatched bases: 11. The CDR3 totals 18 residues. Germline V CDR1 and CDR2: MNHNS, SASEGT. The DNA for the CDR3 is TGTGCCAGCATGAAGTCGACTAGCGTCTTCTCTGGGGCCAACGTCCTGACTTTC. Its translation is CASMKSTSVFSGANVLTF.

This chain links TRBV29-1 with TRBJ2-3, with 12 bases that match TRBD2. Germline values: CDR1 SQVTM, CDR2 ANQGSEA. This CDR3 is built from 14 residues. The trim removed 4 bases at V and 6 bases at J, leaving 5 bases unmatched. Here the CDR3 reads CSVGLAGVRDTQYF. As DNA, the CDR3 is TGCAGCGTTGGACTAGCGGGAGTCAGGGATACGCAGTATTTT.

Ten or more counts support this clonotype. The chain carries TRBV20-1 and TRBJ2-7; 10 positions match TRBD1. CDR1 and CDR2 (germline): DFQATT, SNEGSKA (reference sequence). V was clipped by 3 bases and J by 4 bases; unmatched bases: 6. This CDR3 spans 14 amino acids. The CDR3 region is CSASPDRGLYEQYF. CDR3 DNA: TGCAGTGCTAGTCCCGACAGGGGGCTATACGAGCAGTACTTC.

This clonotype was observed a few times. The V call is TRBV6-1, the J call TRBJ2-1; 10 bases match TRBD1. The CDR3 length is 15 residues. Germline CDR1 reads MNHNS; CDR2 reads SASEGT. V gave up 7 bases and J gave up 9 bases; unmatched junction bases: 12. CDR3: CASTSGTGVGSEQFF. As DNA, the CDR3 is TGTGCCAGCACCTCCGGGACAGGGGTTGGTAGTGAGCAGTTCTTC.

This clonotype came up many times. This chain's CDR3 is CASNTNRVVSGEQFF. The DNA for the CDR3 is TGTGCCAGCAATACCAATCGGGTGGTTTCGGGTGAGCAGTTCTTC. The chain recombines TRBV28 with TRBJ2-1; D is unclear. This CDR3 comprises 15 residues. CDR1 is MDHEN and CDR2 is SYDVKM in the germline V gene. The ends were cut back, 7 bases at V and 9 bases at J, with 22 bases in the middle.

In its sample, this clonotype was seen many times. The chain has TRBV20-1 and TRBJ2-1; 14 bases are a match to TRBD2. The germline CDR1 and CDR2 sequences are DFQATT and SNEGSKA (reference sequence). This CDR3 contains 14 residues. Unmatched junction bases numbered 3, after V lost 5 bases and J lost 6 bases. CDR3 region: CSAAGTSGSNEQFF. DNA for the CDR3: TGCAGTGCTGCCGGGACTAGCGGGAGCAATGAGCAGTTCTTC.

This clonotype has a count of ten or more. V is TRBV7-2 and J is TRBJ2-5; no definite D call. Trimming removed 1 base from V and 5 bases from J, with 11 bases in between. The germline CDR1 and CDR2 sequences are SGHTA and FQGNSA. The CDR3 runs to 14 residues. The chain's CDR3 is CASSLVPIRETQYF. CDR3 sequence (DNA): TGTGCCAGCAGCTTAGTTCCGATCCGGGAGACCCAGTACTTC.

The rearrangement joins TRBV6-2 or TRBV6-3 to TRBJ2-7; 7 nucleotides align to TRBD1. CDR1 is MNHEY and CDR2 is SVGEGT in the germline V gene. The CDR3 length is 13 residues. V lost 9 bases, J lost 0 bases, and 5 bases stayed unmatched. CDR3 protein: CARTDRSSYEQYF. The CDR3 nucleotides are TGTGCCAGGACGGACAGGAGCTCCTACGAGCAGTACTTC.

J is TRBJ2-2 and V is TRBV30; 8 bases line up with TRBD2. Trimming removed 6 bases from V and 6 bases from J; junction bases left unmatched: 6. Per germline, CDR1 GTSNPN and CDR2 SVGIG (reference sequence). The CDR3 extends over 13 amino acids. The CDR3 reads CACWTSRPGELFF. In DNA, the CDR3 is TGTGCCTGTTGGACTAGCAGACCCGGGGAGCTGTTTTTT.

V gene TRBV28 combines with J gene TRBJ1-4, with 9 positions matching TRBD1. With 7 bases clipped from V and 6 bases from J, the junction kept 6 bases outside the gene matches. The CDR3 length is 14 residues. Looked up from germline, CDR1 is MDHEN and CDR2 is SYDVKM. The CDR3 DNA reads as TGTGCCAGCAACCCGGGACAGGGCTATGAAAAACTGTTTTTT. Its translation is CASNPGQGYEKLFF.

This rearrangement joins TRBV25-1 to TRBJ2-3; D is unclear. This CDR3 has 13 amino acids. Germline CDR1 MGHDK, CDR2 SYGVNS. Between the trimmed V and J ends, which lost 2 bases and 9 bases, there was a span of 12 bases. In nucleotides, the CDR3 is TGTGCCAGCAGTGAAACAGATCTCACGACGCAGTATTTT. Amino acids: CASSETDLTTQYF.

The genes are TRBV15 and TRBJ2-5; TRBD1 or TRBD2 may be the D gene (5 bases each). Trimming left V 0 bases short and J 3 bases short, with 11 bases between. The CDR3 is made up of 15 amino acids. CDR1 LNHNV and CDR2 YYDKDF come from the germline V gene (reference sequence). The CDR3 nucleotides are TGTGCCACCAGCAGAGAGAGGGGCACAGAAGAGACCCAGTACTTC. Its protein product is CATSRERGTEETQYF.